This T cell receptor beta chain was sequenced for a study of OX40 agonist ivuxolimab in advanced cancers. For the study at large: A diagnosis of hepatocellular carcinoma, melanoma, renal cell or head and neck cancer was present in dose-escalation patients. Findings and limits, study-wide: Relatively little clonal expansion, among the lowest observed, appeared in partial responders at 0.1-3.0 mg/kg. Among some nonresponders, normalized T-cell clonal expansion was also low. Among T cells, CD8+ cells averaged more expanded clones than CD4+ cells.

Details on this clone: Its matching antigen is unknown.

The V end lost 4 bases, the J end lost 6 bases, and 13 bases lay between the germline ends. The CDR3 is made up of 13 amino acids. The germline gives CDR1 SGHTA, CDR2 FQGNSA. The table came from immunoSEQ multiplex PCR; TCRdb's copy has only in-frame clones and leaves some out. The sample includes under 80,000 clones, around nine tenths seen only once; the top ten take just over 0.75%. The source material was CD4+ or CD8+ T cells sorted from blood, sampled in a trial of the OX40 agonist ivuxolimab. The origin of this receptor is an adult with an advanced solid tumor such as melanoma, head and neck, liver or kidney cancer. The V call is TRBV7-2, the J call TRBJ2-7; D is possibly TRBD1 or TRBD2 (5 bases each). This CDR3 is CASSSQLGVEQYF. The CDR3 nucleotides are TGTGCCAGCAGCTCCCAGTTGGGGGTCGAGCAGTACTTC.